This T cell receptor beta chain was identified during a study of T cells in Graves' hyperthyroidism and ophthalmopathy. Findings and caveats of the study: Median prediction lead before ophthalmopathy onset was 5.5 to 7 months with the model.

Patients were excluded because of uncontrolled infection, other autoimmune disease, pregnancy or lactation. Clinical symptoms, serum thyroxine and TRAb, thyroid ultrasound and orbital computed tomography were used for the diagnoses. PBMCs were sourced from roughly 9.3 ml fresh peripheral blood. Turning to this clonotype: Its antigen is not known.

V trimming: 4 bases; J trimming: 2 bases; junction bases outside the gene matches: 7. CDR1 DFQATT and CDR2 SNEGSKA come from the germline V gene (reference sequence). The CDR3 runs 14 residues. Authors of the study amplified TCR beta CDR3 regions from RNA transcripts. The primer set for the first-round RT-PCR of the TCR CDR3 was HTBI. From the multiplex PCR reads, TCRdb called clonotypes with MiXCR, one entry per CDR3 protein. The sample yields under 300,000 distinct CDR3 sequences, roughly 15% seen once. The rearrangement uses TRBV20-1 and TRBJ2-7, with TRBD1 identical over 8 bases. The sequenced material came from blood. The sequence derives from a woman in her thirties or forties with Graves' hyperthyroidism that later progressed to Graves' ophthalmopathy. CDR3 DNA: TGCAGTGCTAAGTTCAGGGGGCCCCCCTACGAGCAGTACTTC. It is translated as CSAKFRGPPYEQYF.